The entry that follows covers one TCR beta chain sequence. Its antigen is not identified. An end of the junction does not agree with germline; a read error may underlie this. Receiving focal radiation plus CTLA-4 blockade with ipilimumab were patients who had chemo-refractory metastatic non-small-cell lung cancer. The data stem from a study of radiotherapy plus CTLA-4 blockade in lung cancer. Overall study context: Of the patients, around 17% showed objective responses and roughly 31% attained disease control. General observations from the study: Expansion of tumor-derived TCR clones was observed in blood after radiotherapy plus ipilimumab. Early clone dynamics of blood T cells, plus interferon-beta, reportedly predicted response best.

The germline V gene has CDR1 SSHAT and CDR2 FNYEAQ (reference sequence). This CDR3 spans 13 amino acids. Sequencing was performed with immunoSEQ multiplex PCR; in TCRdb, only in-frame clones are kept and a portion is missing. Of about 110,000 clones listed, roughly 84% are singletons. This chain uses TRBV7-7 with TRBJ2-2; D is uncertain. The clonotype comes from a human donor with non-small cell lung cancer that progressed on radiotherapy plus ipilimumab. Some clones in this sample may be carry-over from other donors' samples. The sequenced sample was peripheral blood, obtained from a patient treated with radiotherapy plus ipilimumab. The CDR3 sequence: CASSLVVHGELFF. The CDR3 nucleotides read TGTGCTAGCAGCTTAGTAGTTCACGGGGAGCTGTTTTTT.